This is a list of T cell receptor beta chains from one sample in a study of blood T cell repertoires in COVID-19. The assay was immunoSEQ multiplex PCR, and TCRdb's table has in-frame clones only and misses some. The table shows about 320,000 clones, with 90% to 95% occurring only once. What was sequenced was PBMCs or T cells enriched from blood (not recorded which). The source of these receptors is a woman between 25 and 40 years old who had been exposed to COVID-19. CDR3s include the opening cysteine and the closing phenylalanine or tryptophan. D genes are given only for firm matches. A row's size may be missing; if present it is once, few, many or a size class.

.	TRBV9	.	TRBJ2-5	TGTGCCAGCAGCGTAGTAGCTAGTACCGGTGGGGAGACCCAGTACTTC	CASSVVASTGGETQYF
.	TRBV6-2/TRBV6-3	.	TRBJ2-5	TGTGCCAGCAGTCCCCCCCCACCGACAGGACCAAAAGAGACCCAGTACTTC	CASSPPPPTGPKETQYF
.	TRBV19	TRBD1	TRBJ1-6	TGTGCCAGTAGCTCCGACAGGGGGCGTAATTCACCCCTCCACTTT	CASSSDRGRNSPLHF
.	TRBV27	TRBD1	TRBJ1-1	TGTGCCAGCAGTTTGACATACAGGGGCCCGAATGAAGCTTTCTTT	CASSLTYRGPNEAFF
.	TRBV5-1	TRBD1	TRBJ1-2	TGCGCCAGCAGTCCCCCGACAGGGGGCTCTGGCTACACCTTC	CASSPPTGGSGYTF
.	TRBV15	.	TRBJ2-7	TGTGCCACCAGCAGAGGAGGAATCTACGAGCAGTACTTC	CATSRGGIYEQYF
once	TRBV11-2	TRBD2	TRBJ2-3	TGTGCCAGCAGCTTAGTATTCAGCGGGGGGGGCACAGATACGCAGTATTTT	CASSLVFSGGGTDTQYF
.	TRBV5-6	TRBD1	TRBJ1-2	TGTGCCAGCAGCTTTGGGACAGGGGCTGGCTATGGCTACACCTTC	CASSFGTGAGYGYTF
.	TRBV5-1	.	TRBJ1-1	TGCGCCAGCAGCTTGGGGGCCCGCACTGAAGCTTTCTTT	CASSLGARTEAFF
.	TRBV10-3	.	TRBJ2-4	TGTGCCATCAGTGAGCTAGGTATCGGGGGCAAAAACATTCAGTACTTC	CAISELGIGGKNIQYF
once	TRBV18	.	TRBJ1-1	TGTGCCAGCTCACCACCGCGGACAGTCCCTGCGGACACTGAAGCTTTCTTT	CASSPPRTVPADTEAFF
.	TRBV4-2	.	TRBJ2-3	TGTGCCAGCAGCCAAGAGGGGGGACTGTGGGACGGTACGCAGTATTTT	CASSQEGGLWDGTQYF
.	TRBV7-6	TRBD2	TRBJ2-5	TGTGCCAGCAGCTTATCGGGGCAGGGACTAGAAGAGACCCAGTACTTC	CASSLSGQGLEETQYF
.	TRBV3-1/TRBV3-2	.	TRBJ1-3	TGTGCCAGCAGCCAAGGAAGACAGGCTGGAAACACCATATATTTT	CASSQGRQAGNTIYF
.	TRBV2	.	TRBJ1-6	TGTGCCAGCAGTGTAGACAGATCGAGGAATTCACCCCTCCACTTT	CASSVDRSRNSPLHF
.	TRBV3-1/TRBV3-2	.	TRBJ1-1	TGTGCCAGCAGCCAAGTTTCAAACACTGAAGCTTTCTTT	CASSQVSNTEAFF
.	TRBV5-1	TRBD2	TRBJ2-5	TGCGCCAGCAGCTGGAGACTAGCGGGGGGGGTAGAGACCCAGTACTTC	CASSWRLAGGVETQYF
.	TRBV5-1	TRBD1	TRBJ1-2	TGCGCCAGCAGCTTGGACGGTAACAGGGGTGGCTACACCTTC	CASSLDGNRGGYTF
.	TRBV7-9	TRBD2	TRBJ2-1	TGTGCCAGCAGCTTAGAGGCTAGCGGGGGTATAGACATTGAGCAGTTCTTC	CASSLEASGGIDIEQFF
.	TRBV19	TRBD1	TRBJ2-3	TGTGCCAGTAGCCCCCAAAGGGACAGGGGCACAGATACGCAGTATTTT	CASSPQRDRGTDTQYF
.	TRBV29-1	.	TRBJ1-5	TGCAGCGTTGGTACAGGTTCCAATCAGCCCCAGCATTTT	CSVGTGSNQPQHF
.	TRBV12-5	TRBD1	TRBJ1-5	TGTGCTAGTGGTTTGTATGTCCCTCGAGCAGGGGGGAATCAGCCCCAGCATTTT	CASGLYVPRAGGNQPQHF
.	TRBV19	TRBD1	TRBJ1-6	TGTGCCAGTAGTACCGCCGGGACAGAAATTTATTCACCCCTCCACTTT	CASSTAGTEIYSPLHF